A single sample gave rise to the 16 T cell receptor beta chains below, sequenced in a study of blood T cell repertoires in COVID-19 (dated by TCRdb to 2019 to 2021). The method behind the library was the immunoSEQ multiplex PCR assay. The table comes from immuneACCESS by way of TCRdb, which keeps in-frame sequences with V and J called. Part of the clones is missing from these tables; in studies checked, under half for an unresolved V gene and the rest for unknown reasons. For this sample the table gives approximately 65,000 clones, of which approximately 80% were detected only once. The biggest ten clones account for approximately 3.8% of the sample. The sequenced sample consisted of PBMCs or T cells enriched from blood (not recorded which). The receptors stem from a woman aged 40 to 49 with acute COVID-19.

The chain carries TRBV2 and TRBJ1-4, with no clear D. Per germline, CDR1 SNHLY and CDR2 FYNNEI. This CDR3 region has 13 residues. The V end was cut by 6 bases, the J end by 5 bases, with 10 bases between. CDR3 bases: TGTGCCAGCAGCCGAGGGTGGAATGAAAAACTGTTTTTT. Its translation: CASSRGWNEKLFF. The variable domain in full, completed from reference TRBV2 and TRBJ1-4, reads EPEVTQTPSHQVTQMGQEVILRCVPISNHLYFYWYRQILGQKVEFLVSFYNNEISEKSEIFDDQFSVERPDGSNFTLKIRSTKLEDSAMYFCASSRGWNEKLFFGSGTQLSVL.

The genes are TRBV5-1 and TRBJ2-7; TRBD2 aligns across 8 bases. CDR3 length equals 15 residues. The V gene's germline CDR1 is SGHRS and CDR2 YFSETQ. V was pared by 3 bases and J by 2 bases, with 7 bases of the junction left unmatched. CDR3 bases: TGCGCCAGCAGCTCTTTAGCGGGGACTCCCTACGAGCAGTACTTC. Its protein is CASSSLAGTPYEQYF.

The V call is TRBV19, the J call TRBJ2-1; tentatively, D is TRBD2 (6 bases). Germline CDR1 and CDR2: LNHDA and SQIVND (reference sequence). Deletions cut 3 bases from V and 10 bases from J, with 16 bases between. The length of the CDR3 is 14 residues. CDR3 DNA: TGTGCCAGTAGTATGGTAGCGGAGCCAAGAGAGCAGTTCTTC. It yields the protein CASSMVAEPREQFF.

This chain links TRBV5-1 with TRBJ2-3; weak D call: TRBD1 (6 bases). The CDR3 spans 14 residues. CDR1 and CDR2 (germline): SGHRS, YFSETQ. The V end lost 0 bases, the J end lost 2 bases, and 7 bases lay between the germline ends. The DNA of the CDR3 is TGCGCCAGCAGCTTGGAGGGACACACAGATACGCAGTATTTT. This translates into CASSLEGHTDTQYF.

The chain links TRBV2 to TRBJ2-7; D might be TRBD1 (6 bases). CDR1 and CDR2 (germline): SNHLY, FYNNEI. With 6 bases removed from V and 4 bases from J, the gap between germline ends came to 13 bases. This CDR3 spans 13 amino acids. As DNA, the CDR3 is TGTGCCAGCAGAGCAGGGGAGCCATACGAGCAGTACGTC. Translated: CASRAGEPYEQYV.

The chain combines TRBV3-1 (or the pseudogene TRBV3-2) with TRBJ1-5; D is unclear. The germline V and J ends were trimmed by 8 bases and 0 bases, with 8 bases remaining between them. The CDR3 extends over 13 amino acids. The germline V gene encodes CDR1 LGHDT and CDR2 YNNKEL (reference sequence). CDR3 amino acids: CASSYNSNQPQHF. The CDR3 DNA reads as TGTGCCAGCTCGTACAATAGCAATCAGCCCCAGCATTTT.

The chain recombines TRBV7-8 with TRBJ2-7; possible D gene TRBD1, 5 bases. This CDR3 spans 12 amino acids. The V and J ends lost 6 bases and 7 bases respectively, with 13 bases between them. Germline values: CDR1 SGHVS, CDR2 FQNEAQ. The CDR3 DNA is TGTGCCAGCAGTAGGGGTGGCCCGGAGCAGTACTTC. Protein product: CASSRGGPEQYF.

The chain is built from TRBV3-1 (or the pseudogene TRBV3-2) and TRBJ2-7, with TRBD1 matching 9 bases. With V trimmed by 8 bases and J by 5 bases, 4 bases remained unmatched. The length of the CDR3 is 12 residues. Germline-derived CDR1 and CDR2 are LGHDT and YNNKEL (reference sequence). The CDR3 loop reads CASLGTGNEQYF. CDR3 DNA: TGTGCCAGCCTCGGGACAGGGAACGAGCAGTACTTC.

This clone has just a few counts. This chain links TRBV2 with TRBJ2-2, with TRBD1 matching over 8 bases. Trimming removed 7 bases from V and 6 bases from J; junction bases left unmatched: 7. The CDR3 totals 14 residues. The germline V gene encodes CDR1 SNHLY and CDR2 FYNNEI. The CDR3 reads CASMGTGRPGELFF. For the CDR3, the DNA is TGTGCCAGCATGGGGACAGGCCGGCCCGGGGAGCTGTTTTTT.

J is TRBJ2-7 and V is TRBV19; possible D gene TRBD2, 5 bases. This CDR3 has 15 residues. The V gene's germline CDR1 is LNHDA and CDR2 SQIVND (reference sequence). Trimming removed 6 bases from V and 7 bases from J, with 22 bases in between. CDR3 region: CASSPTRALPGEQYV. DNA of the CDR3: TGTGCCAGTAGCCCAACACGGGCCCTGCCGGGAGAGCAGTACGTC.

For this clone: The sample contains more than one DNA sequence encoding this CDR3. The gene calls are TRBV28 and TRBJ1-5; 8 nucleotides match TRBD1. The CDR3 length is 13 residues. Germline CDR1 is MDHEN and CDR2 is SYDVKM. With 5 bases clipped from V and 11 bases from J, the junction kept 8 bases outside the gene matches. The CDR3 DNA is TGTGCCAGCAGTCAGGGGGCCCCCCAAGCCCAGCATTTT. Translated: CASSQGAPQAQHF.

J is TRBJ2-3 and V is TRBV7-2; 7 bases fit TRBD1. V dropped 5 bases and J dropped 1; count of bases not matched to a gene: 6. Germline loops: CDR1 SGHTA, CDR2 FQGNSA. There are 15 residues in the CDR3. The CDR3 loop is CASSTGQPGTDTQYF. CDR3 coding DNA: TGTGCCAGCAGCACGGGACAGCCGGGCACAGATACGCAGTATTTT.

This sequence joins TRBV7-9 and TRBJ2-6, with D possibly TRBD1 on 5 matching bases. Germline assignment: CDR1 SEHNR and CDR2 FQNEAQ (reference sequence). The CDR3 runs 16 residues. Trimming left V 2 bases short and J 0 bases short, with 8 bases between. This chain's CDR3 is CASSLQGNSGANVLTF. CDR3 DNA: TGTGCCAGCAGCTTACAGGGTAACTCTGGGGCCAACGTCCTGACTTTC.

The chain joins TRBV3-1 (or the pseudogene TRBV3-2) to TRBJ2-1; D might be TRBD2 (5 bases). The CDR3 extends over 15 amino acids. Per the germline V gene, CDR1 is LGHDT and CDR2 is YNNKEL (reference sequence). V gave up 0 bases and J gave up 6 bases, with 12 bases separating them. The CDR3 coding sequence is TGTGCCAGCAGCCAAGATTTGGCTAGCAGCAATGAGCAGTTCTTC. It yields the protein CASSQDLASSNEQFF.

This chain connects TRBV5-6 to TRBJ2-5; possibly TRBD2 for D (5 bases). Deletions cut 0 bases from V and 4 bases from J, with 10 bases between. This CDR3 has 14 residues. CDR1 is SGHDT and CDR2 is YYEEEE in the germline V gene. The CDR3 DNA reads as TGTGCCAGCAGCTTGGCGACTACTTCAGAGACCCAGTACTTC. This codes for CASSLATTSETQYF.

This clone was observed a few times. The V and J genes are TRBV13 and TRBJ2-7; the match to TRBD1 covers 7 bases. Trimming took 0 bases from V and 3 from J; bases not matched to a gene: 5. CDR1 is PRHDT, CDR2 FYEKMQ, per germline (reference sequence). CDR3 length: 15 residues. CDR3 in amino acids: CASSLGLGQDYEQYV. CDR3 coding DNA: TGTGCCAGCAGCTTAGGCCTTGGACAGGACTACGAGCAGTACGTC.